In its sample, the clone carrying this TCR beta chain was seen many times. The data were obtained in a study of tumor and adjacent non-tumor tissue in lung cancer. The germline gives CDR1 MNHEY, CDR2 SVGAGI. Trimming at V came to 7 bases and at J to 7 bases, leaving 13 bases not matched to a gene. The CDR3 has 14 amino acids. The template was RNA from unsorted bulk tissue. The library came from three nested PCR rounds adapted from ARM-PCR protocols. TCRdb called the multiplex PCR reads again in MiXCR, with one record for every CDR3 protein. Here the sample spans 65,000 to 70,000 distinct CDR3 sequences, roughly three fifths being singletons.

This TCR came from a man aged 50 or older with non-small cell lung cancer. V and J are TRBV6-5 and TRBJ2-7, with TRBD2 identical over 7 bases. Sequenced sample: lung tumor tissue. The CDR3 DNA sequence: TGTGCCAGCACCAAATGGGAGGGCGCGGGAGAGCAGTACTTC. Its protein product is CASTKWEGAGEQYF.